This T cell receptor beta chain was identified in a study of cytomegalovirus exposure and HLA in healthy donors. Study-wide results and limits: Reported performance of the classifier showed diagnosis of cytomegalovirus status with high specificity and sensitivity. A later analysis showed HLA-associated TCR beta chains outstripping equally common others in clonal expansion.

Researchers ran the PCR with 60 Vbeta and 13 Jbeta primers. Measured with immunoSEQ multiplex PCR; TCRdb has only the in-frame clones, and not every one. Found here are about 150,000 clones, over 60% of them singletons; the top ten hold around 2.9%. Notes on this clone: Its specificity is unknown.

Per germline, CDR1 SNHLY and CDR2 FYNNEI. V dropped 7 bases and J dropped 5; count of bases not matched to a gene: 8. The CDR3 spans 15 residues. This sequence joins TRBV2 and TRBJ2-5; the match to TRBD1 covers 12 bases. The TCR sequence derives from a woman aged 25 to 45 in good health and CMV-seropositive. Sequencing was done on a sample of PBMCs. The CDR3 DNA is TGTGCCAGCAAGCCGGGGACAGGGGGCTTTGAGACCCAGTACTTC. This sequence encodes CASKPGTGGFETQYF. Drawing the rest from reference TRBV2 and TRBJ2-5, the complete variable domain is EPEVTQTPSHQVTQMGQEVILRCVPISNHLYFYWYRQILGQKVEFLVSFYNNEISEKSEIFDDQFSVERPDGSNFTLKIRSTKLEDSAMYFCASKPGTGGFETQYFGPGTRLLVL.